Sequencing of this T cell receptor beta chain was carried out in a study of identical twins. The study, taken as a whole, reports: Models underestimated TCR alpha sharing (out-of-frame) in monozygotic twins. When twins shared out-of-frame alpha sequences, those sequences had excess low generation probability. With abundant cord blood beta clonotypes, insertions were fewer; memory repertoires showed no such pattern.

Germline CDR1 and CDR2: SGHAT and FQDESV (reference sequence). The V gene end was trimmed by 8 bases and the J gene end by 0 bases; junction bases not matched to a gene: 11. This CDR3 is 18 amino acids long. Notes on this clonotype: The antigen remains undetermined.

TCRdb processed the 5' RACE reads anew with MiXCR; each CDR3 protein has one entry. The sample shows fewer than 350,000 distinct CDR3 sequences, around 8.8% of them seen only once. This sample also belongs to another study, concerning yellow fever vaccine responses in identical twins.

This rearrangement joins TRBV11-1 to TRBJ2-1; 12 bases agree with TRBD2. Sequencing input: memory (CD45RO+) T cells sorted from blood. This TCR derives from a woman under 30 in good health. Here the CDR3 DNA reads TGTGCCAGCTCTACGCTAGCGGGAGGGGGCAGCTCCTACAATGAGCAGTTCTTC. Amino acid sequence: CASSTLAGGGSSYNEQFF.